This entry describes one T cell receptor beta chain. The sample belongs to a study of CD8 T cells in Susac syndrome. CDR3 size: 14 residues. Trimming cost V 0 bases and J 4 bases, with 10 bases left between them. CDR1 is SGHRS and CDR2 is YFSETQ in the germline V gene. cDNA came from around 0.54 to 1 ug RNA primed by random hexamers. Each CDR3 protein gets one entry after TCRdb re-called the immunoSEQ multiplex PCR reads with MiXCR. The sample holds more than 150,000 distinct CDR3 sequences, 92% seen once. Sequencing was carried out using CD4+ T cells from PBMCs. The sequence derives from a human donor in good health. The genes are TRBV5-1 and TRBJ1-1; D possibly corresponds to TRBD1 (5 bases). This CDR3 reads CASSLGDFSTEAFF. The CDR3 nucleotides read TGCGCCAGCAGCTTGGGGGACTTCTCCACTGAAGCTTTCTTT.